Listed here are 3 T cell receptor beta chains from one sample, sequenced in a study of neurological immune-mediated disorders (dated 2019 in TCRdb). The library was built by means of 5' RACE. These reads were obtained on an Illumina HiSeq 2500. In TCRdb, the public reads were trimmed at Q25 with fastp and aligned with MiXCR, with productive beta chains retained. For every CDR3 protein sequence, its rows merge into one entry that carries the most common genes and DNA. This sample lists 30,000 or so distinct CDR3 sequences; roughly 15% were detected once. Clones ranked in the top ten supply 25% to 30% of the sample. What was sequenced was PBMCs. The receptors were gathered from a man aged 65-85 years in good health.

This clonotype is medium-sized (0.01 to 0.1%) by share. DNA of the CDR3: TGTGCCAGCAGCCAAGTAACAGGGTTTTTTCACAATGAGCAGTTCTTC. Its translation is CASSQVTGFFHNEQFF. The chain combines TRBV14 with TRBJ2-1, with a tentative D call TRBD1 (6 bases). The germline V gene encodes CDR1 SGHDN and CDR2 FVKESK. The CDR3 extends over 16 amino acids. V lost 1 base and J 5 bases, leaving 15 bases between the germline ends.

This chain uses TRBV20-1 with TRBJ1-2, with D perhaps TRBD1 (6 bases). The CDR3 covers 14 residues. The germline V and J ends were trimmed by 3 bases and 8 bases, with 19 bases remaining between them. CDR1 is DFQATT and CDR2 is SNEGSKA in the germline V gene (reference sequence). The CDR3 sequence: CSASLTGTGEGYTF. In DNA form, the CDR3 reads TGCAGTGCTAGCCTCACAGGGACCGGGGAAGGCTACACCTTC.

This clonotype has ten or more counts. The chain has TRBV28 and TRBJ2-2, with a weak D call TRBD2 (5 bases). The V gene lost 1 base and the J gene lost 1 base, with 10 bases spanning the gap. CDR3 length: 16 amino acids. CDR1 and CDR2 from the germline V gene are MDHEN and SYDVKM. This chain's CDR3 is CASSLYSGRNTGELFF. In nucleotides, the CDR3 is TGTGCCAGCAGTTTATACAGCGGAAGGAACACCGGGGAGCTGTTTTTT.